Each of the 30 T cell receptor beta chains below was sequenced from the same sample in a study of OX40 agonist ivuxolimab in advanced cancers. Here immunoSEQ multiplex PCR was the method, and the copy in TCRdb shows in-frame clones only, minus some. This repertoire shows roughly 38,000 clones, about 94% found once; its top ten account for approximately 22%. The sample consisted of CD4+ or CD8+ T cells sorted from blood, taken in a trial of the OX40 agonist ivuxolimab. The origin of the receptors is an adult with an advanced solid tumor such as melanoma, head and neck, liver or kidney cancer.

The chain is built from TRBV6-5 and TRBJ2-4; D perhaps matches TRBD1 (6 bases). CDR1 is MNHEY, CDR2 SVGAGI, per germline. This CDR3 contains 14 residues. Trimming cost V 6 bases and J 3 bases, with 12 bases left between them. The CDR3 sequence is CASSDTGLKNIQYF. In DNA, the CDR3 is TGTGCCAGCAGCGATACAGGGCTCAAAAACATTCAGTACTTC.

This rearrangement joins TRBV7-6 to TRBJ2-7; D is undetermined. CDR3 length: 15 residues. V was trimmed by 1 base and J by 2 bases, leaving 12 bases between them. CDR1 and CDR2 from the germline V gene are SGHVS and FNYEAQ. The CDR3 spells CASSLGGGGTYEQYF. Here the CDR3 DNA reads TGTGCCAGCAGCTTAGGAGGCGGTGGTACCTACGAGCAGTACTTC.

This clone showed up just a few times. The chain recombines TRBV16 with TRBJ2-7, with 7 bases matching TRBD2. Germline CDR1 is KGHSY and CDR2 is FQNENV. The CDR3 has 15 residues. The V segment lost 5 bases and the J segment 0 bases; nucleotides outside the gene matches: 7. The CDR3 spells CASSDERGSSYEQYF. The CDR3 DNA reads as TGTGCCAGCAGCGATGAGCGGGGTAGCTCCTACGAGCAGTACTTC.

The chain uses TRBV9 and TRBJ2-2; 9 bases agree with TRBD2. CDR1 is SGDLS and CDR2 is YYNGEE in the germline V gene. V lost 3 bases, J lost 3 bases, and 12 bases stayed unmatched. The CDR3 has 18 amino acids. CDR3 sequence (DNA): TGTGCCAGCAGCGCCCCCTCGGGGCGGGAGGGTTACACCGGGGAGCTGTTTTTT. This encodes CASSAPSGREGYTGELFF.

The rearrangement joins TRBV19 to TRBJ2-3, with D possibly matching TRBD2 (5 bases). In germline, CDR1 is LNHDA, CDR2 SQIVND (reference sequence). Trimming took off 0 bases at V and 8 bases at J, with 12 bases between the two ends. The CDR3 is made up of 14 amino acids. The CDR3 reads CASSIDSREGTQYF. The CDR3 coding sequence is TGTGCCAGTAGTATAGATTCCAGAGAGGGTACGCAGTATTTT. Supplemented by reference TRBV19 and TRBJ2-3, the full variable domain reads DGGITQSPKYLFRKEGQNVTLSCEQNLNHDAMYWYRQDPGQGLRLIYYSQIVNDFQKGDIAEGYSVSREKKESFPLTVTSAQKNPTAFYLCASSIDSREGTQYFGPGTRLTVL.

Only one count was recorded for this clone. The chain recombines TRBV6-6 with TRBJ2-7; 7 positions agree with TRBD2. Per germline, CDR1 MNHNY and CDR2 SVGAGI (reference sequence). The V gene end was trimmed by 2 bases and the J gene end by 0 bases; junction bases not matched to a gene: 7. The CDR3 has 16 residues. The CDR3 reads CASSYGSSGTSYEQYF. The CDR3 DNA reads as TGTGCCAGCAGTTACGGTTCTAGCGGAACCTCCTACGAGCAGTACTTC.

The chain couples TRBV5-1 to TRBJ2-3, with 8 bases fitting TRBD2. Germline values: CDR1 SGHRS, CDR2 YFSETQ. V was clipped by 3 bases and J by 0 bases; unmatched bases: 3. CDR3 length: 15 residues. CDR3 loop: CASSWVAGSTDTQYF. The CDR3 DNA is TGCGCCAGCAGCTGGGTAGCGGGAAGCACAGATACGCAGTATTTT.

The J gene is TRBJ1-2, the V gene TRBV13, with 7 nucleotides matching TRBD1. J was trimmed by 5 bases and V by 3 bases; bases with no gene match: 9. The germline V gene encodes CDR1 PRHDT and CDR2 FYEKMQ (reference sequence). CDR3 length equals 15 residues. The CDR3 region is CASSFTDRRLYGYTF. In DNA, the CDR3 is TGTGCCAGCAGCTTTACGGACAGGAGATTATATGGCTACACCTTC.

J is TRBJ1-1 and V is TRBV19, with 9 bases matching TRBD1. This CDR3 spans 18 amino acids. Germline V gene data show CDR1 as LNHDA and CDR2 as SQIVND (reference sequence). V dropped 3 bases and J dropped 4; count of bases not matched to a gene: 15. Written as DNA, the CDR3 is TGTGCCAGTAGTATGTACTCGGGACAGGGTATCCCGGGCACTGAAGCTTTCTTT. Protein sequence: CASSMYSGQGIPGTEAFF.

The CDR3 region has the DNA TGCGCCAGCGCCCTAGGGGACGGGGGCTCCTACAATGAGCAGTTCTTC. It is translated as CASALGDGGSYNEQFF. This chain connects TRBV5-1 to TRBJ2-1; a possible D gene is TRBD2 (6 bases). Per the germline V gene, CDR1 is SGHRS and CDR2 is YFSETQ. V dropped 7 bases and J dropped 0 bases, with 17 bases sitting between them. The CDR3 has 16 amino acids.

The V and J genes are TRBV10-3 and TRBJ2-7, with no clear D. The CDR3 spans 12 residues. Trimming took 2 bases from V and 4 from J, leaving 6 bases between them. CDR1 and CDR2 (germline): ENHRY, SYGVKD. In nucleotides, the CDR3 is TGTGCCATCAGTGAGCTAGATTACGAGCAGTACTTC. Protein: CAISELDYEQYF.

V usage is TRBV29-1 and J usage is TRBJ2-1; D is undetermined. CDR1 is SQVTM, CDR2 ANQGSEA, per germline. V dropped 5 bases and J dropped 9 bases, with 8 bases sitting between them. The CDR3 runs 10 residues. The CDR3 here is CSVPTPEQFF. The CDR3 region has the DNA TGCAGCGTTCCTACGCCTGAGCAGTTCTTC.

The J gene is TRBJ1-4, the V gene TRBV4-1; D might be TRBD1 (6 bases). The CDR3 has 16 residues. In germline, CDR1 is MGHRA, CDR2 YSYEKL. The V end was cut by 3 bases, the J end by 7 bases, with 18 bases between. The CDR3 spells CASSHPAGAGGEKLFF. The DNA for the CDR3 is TGCGCCAGCAGCCACCCCGCGGGGGCGGGAGGTGAAAAACTGTTTTTT.

The rearrangement uses TRBV9 and TRBJ2-5; D ambiguous. CDR3 size: 14 residues. Germline lookup yields CDR1 SGDLS and CDR2 YYNGEE. Trimming removed 0 bases from V and 2 bases from J, with 8 bases in between. CDR3 in DNA: TGTGCCAGCAGCGTAGGAGGTGGGCAAGAGACCCAGTACTTC. Protein sequence: CASSVGGGQETQYF. The whole variable domain, filled in from reference TRBV9 and TRBJ2-5, reads DSGVTQTPKHLITATGQRVTLRCSPRSGDLSVYWYQQSLDQGLQFLIQYYNGEERAKGNILERFSAQQFPDLHSELNLSSLELGDSALYFCASSVGGGQETQYFGPGTRLLVL.

This rearrangement joins TRBV28 to TRBJ1-2; 9 positions agree with TRBD1. The CDR3 is 15 amino acids. Germline V lookup: CDR1 MDHEN, CDR2 SYDVKM. Germline trimming cut 6 bases from V and 0 bases from J; bases unmatched to any gene: 5. CDR3 sequence: CASRIGTGTNYGYTF. The CDR3 DNA reads TGTGCCAGCAGGATAGGGACAGGGACTAACTATGGCTACACCTTC.

For the CDR3, the DNA is TGCGCCAGCAGCCTGACAAAGGATAGTCTAGCGGGCCACGAGCAGTACTTC. This encodes CASSLTKDSLAGHEQYF. The chain couples TRBV4-1 to TRBJ2-7; 8 bases line up with TRBD2. Germline loops: CDR1 MGHRA, CDR2 YSYEKL. V dropped 4 bases and J dropped 5; count of bases not matched to a gene: 16. The CDR3 extends over 17 amino acids.

The chain is built from TRBV4-1 and TRBJ1-5; no clear D gene. Germline CDR1 reads MGHRA; CDR2 reads YSYEKL. V gave up 1 base and J gave up 6 bases, with 10 bases separating them. This CDR3 is 14 amino acids long. As DNA, the CDR3 is TGCGCCAGCAGCCAAGTTGGGGTTGGTCAGCCCCAGCATTTT. This sequence encodes CASSQVGVGQPQHF.

The CDR3 region has the DNA TGTGCCAGCAGTGTTCCGGCGTCTTCAAATCAGCCCCAGCATTTT. Translated, it gives CASSVPASSNQPQHF. The chain combines TRBV6-1 with TRBJ1-5; D ambiguous. V dropped 4 bases and J dropped 4 bases, with 14 bases sitting between them. The germline gives CDR1 MNHNS, CDR2 SASEGT. The CDR3 is 15 amino acids.

J is TRBJ2-2 and V is TRBV10-1; TRBD2 matches 8 bases. This CDR3 is built from 13 residues. V shed 9 bases, J shed 2 bases, and the junction held 2 bases outside the gene matches. From germline, CDR1 is WNHNN and CDR2 SYGVQD (reference sequence). CDR3 coding DNA: TGCGCCAGTCGGGGGGGAAACACCGGGGAGCTGTTTTTT. This gives the protein CASRGGNTGELFF.

CDR3 sequence reads: CASSFHDDEQYF. The DNA for the CDR3 is TGTGCCAGCAGTTTCCACGACGACGAGCAGTACTTC. V and J are TRBV28 and TRBJ2-7; no clear D gene. Germline V gene sequence: CDR1 MDHEN, CDR2 SYDVKM. Trimming cost V 3 bases and J 5 bases, with 8 bases left between them. CDR3 size: 12 residues.

The chain is built from TRBV28 and TRBJ2-3; D not certain. Trimming shortened V by 5 bases and J by 6 bases, and 21 bases separated the two germline ends. Per the germline V gene, CDR1 is MDHEN and CDR2 is SYDVKM. The CDR3 extends over 16 amino acids. The CDR3 here is CASSPPESRRADTQYF. The CDR3 DNA reads as TGTGCCAGCAGTCCCCCGGAGAGCCGCCGGGCGGATACGCAGTATTTT.

CDR3 in amino acids: CASSYGLAGPNTGELFF. The CDR3, as DNA: TGTGCCAGCAGTTATGGGCTAGCGGGACCGAACACCGGGGAGCTGTTTTTT. V gene TRBV7-3 combines with J gene TRBJ2-2; 9 bases agree with TRBD2. Germline assignment: CDR1 SGHTA and CDR2 FQGTGA. The CDR3 consists of 17 residues. With V trimmed by 6 bases and J by 0 bases, 8 bases remained unmatched.

CDR3 sequence (DNA): TGTGCCAGCAAACGAGGGGAGGGCGTAGATACGCAGTATTTT. Its translation is CASKRGEGVDTQYF. The chain has TRBV6-1 and TRBJ2-3; TRBD2 agrees at 7 bases. The CDR3 contains 14 residues. V dropped 7 bases and J dropped 5; count of bases not matched to a gene: 9. In germline, CDR1 is MNHNS, CDR2 SASEGT.

The J gene is TRBJ2-1, the V gene TRBV6-4; 8 bases are shared with TRBD2. CDR1 is MRHNA and CDR2 is SNTAGT in the germline V gene. The V segment lost 0 bases and the J segment 7 bases; nucleotides outside the gene matches: 5. The CDR3 contains 15 residues. CDR3 sequence: CASSDSAGGSNEQFF. CDR3 DNA sequence: TGTGCCAGCAGTGACTCGGCGGGAGGAAGTAATGAGCAGTTCTTC.

The rearrangement uses TRBV28 and TRBJ2-2, with D possibly matching TRBD2 (5 bases). The germline CDR1 and CDR2 sequences are MDHEN and SYDVKM. This CDR3 spans 12 amino acids. V was clipped by 3 bases and J by 7 bases, with 6 bases between them. The CDR3 spells CASSFAGGELFF. CDR3 nucleotides: TGTGCCAGCAGTTTCGCGGGCGGGGAGCTGTTTTTT.

The chain joins TRBV27 to TRBJ2-7; 7 positions match TRBD2. Trimming cost V 4 bases and J 2 bases; bases outside gene matches: 11. CDR1 and CDR2 from the germline V gene are MNHEY and SMNVEV (reference sequence). This CDR3 is built from 16 residues. The CDR3 loop is CASSYVLAGVTYEQYF. The CDR3 DNA follows: TGTGCCAGCAGTTACGTTCTCGCGGGAGTGACCTACGAGCAGTACTTC.

The V and J genes are TRBV27 and TRBJ1-2; 10 bases line up with TRBD1. The CDR3 consists of 15 residues. The germline V gene has CDR1 MNHEY and CDR2 SMNVEV (reference sequence). V trimming: 3 bases; J trimming: 2 bases; junction bases outside the gene matches: 3. The CDR3 bases are TGTGCCAGCAGTTTGGGGGGACAGGGGAACTATGGCTACACCTTC. This translates into CASSLGGQGNYGYTF.

V is TRBV27 and J is TRBJ2-7; 8 positions match TRBD1. Germline lookup yields CDR1 MNHEY and CDR2 SMNVEV (reference sequence). The junction had 10 bases not matched to a gene; V was cut back by 5 bases and J by 1 base. The CDR3 is made up of 16 amino acids. This chain's CDR3 is CASSPLGQGLSYEQYF. As DNA, the CDR3 is TGTGCCAGCAGTCCCCTCGGACAGGGCTTATCCTACGAGCAGTACTTC.

The chain combines TRBV13 with TRBJ2-2, with 7 positions matching TRBD2. V lost 3 bases to trimming and J lost 1 base; unmatched junction nucleotides: 5. CDR1 and CDR2 (germline): PRHDT, FYEKMQ (reference sequence). This CDR3 comprises 16 residues. CDR3 sequence: CASSFGPSGNTGELFF. DNA of the CDR3: TGTGCCAGCAGCTTCGGCCCTAGCGGGAACACCGGGGAGCTGTTTTTT.

The sample holds a few counts of this clone. This chain joins TRBV28 and TRBJ1-1; D may be TRBD1 (5 bases). CDR3 length: 12 residues. The V end was cut by 2 bases, the J end by 11 bases, with 12 bases between. CDR1 MDHEN and CDR2 SYDVKM come from the germline V gene. CDR3 in DNA: TGTGCCAGCAGTTTAAACAGGCGGGAGGCTTTCTTT. It yields the protein CASSLNRREAFF.